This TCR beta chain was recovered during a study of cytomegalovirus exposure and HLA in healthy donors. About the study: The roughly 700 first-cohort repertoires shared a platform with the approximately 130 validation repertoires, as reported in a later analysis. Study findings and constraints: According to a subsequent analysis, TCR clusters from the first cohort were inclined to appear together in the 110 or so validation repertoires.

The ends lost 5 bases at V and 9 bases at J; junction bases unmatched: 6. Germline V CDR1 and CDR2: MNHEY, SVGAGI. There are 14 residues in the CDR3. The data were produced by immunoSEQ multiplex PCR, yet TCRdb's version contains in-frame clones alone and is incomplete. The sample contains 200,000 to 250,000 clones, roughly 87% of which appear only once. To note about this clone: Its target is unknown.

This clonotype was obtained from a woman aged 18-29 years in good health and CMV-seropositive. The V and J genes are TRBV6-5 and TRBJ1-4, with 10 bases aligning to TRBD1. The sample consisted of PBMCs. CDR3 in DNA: TGTGCCAGCAGTATGACAGGGGGCACAAAAAAACTGTTTTTT. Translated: CASSMTGGTKKLFF.